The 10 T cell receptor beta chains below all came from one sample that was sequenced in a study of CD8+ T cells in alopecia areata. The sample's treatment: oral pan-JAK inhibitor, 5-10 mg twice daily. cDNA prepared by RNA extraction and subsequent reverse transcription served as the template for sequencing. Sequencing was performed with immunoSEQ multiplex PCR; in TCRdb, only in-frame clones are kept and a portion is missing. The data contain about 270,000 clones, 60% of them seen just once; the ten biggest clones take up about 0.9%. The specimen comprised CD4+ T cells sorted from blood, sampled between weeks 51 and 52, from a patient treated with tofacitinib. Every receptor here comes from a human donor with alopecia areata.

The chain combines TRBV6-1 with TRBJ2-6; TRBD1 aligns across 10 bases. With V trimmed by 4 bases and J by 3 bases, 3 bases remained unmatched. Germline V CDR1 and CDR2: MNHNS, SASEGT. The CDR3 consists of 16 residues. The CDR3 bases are TGTGCCAGCAGTGCGACAGGGGGCTTTGGGGCCAACGTCCTGACTTTC. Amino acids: CASSATGGFGANVLTF.

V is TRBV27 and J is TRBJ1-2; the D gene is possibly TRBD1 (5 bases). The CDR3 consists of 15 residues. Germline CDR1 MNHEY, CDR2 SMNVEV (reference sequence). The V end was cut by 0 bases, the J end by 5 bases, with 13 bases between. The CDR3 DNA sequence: TGTGCCAGCAGTTTATCTGACAGAGTAGGGTATGGCTACACCTTC. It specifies CASSLSDRVGYGYTF.

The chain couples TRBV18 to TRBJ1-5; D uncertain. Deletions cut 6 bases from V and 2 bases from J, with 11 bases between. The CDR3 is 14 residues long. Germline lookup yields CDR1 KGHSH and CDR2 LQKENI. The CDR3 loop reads CASSAGRGNQPQHF. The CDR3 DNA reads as TGTGCCAGCTCCGCCGGGAGGGGCAATCAGCCCCAGCATTTT.

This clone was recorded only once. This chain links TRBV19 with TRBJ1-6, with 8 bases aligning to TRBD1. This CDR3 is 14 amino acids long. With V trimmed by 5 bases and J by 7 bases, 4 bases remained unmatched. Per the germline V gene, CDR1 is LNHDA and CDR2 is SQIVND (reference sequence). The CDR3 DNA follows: TGTGCCAGTAGTTCGACAGGGGTAAATTCACCCCTCCACTTT. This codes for CASSSTGVNSPLHF.

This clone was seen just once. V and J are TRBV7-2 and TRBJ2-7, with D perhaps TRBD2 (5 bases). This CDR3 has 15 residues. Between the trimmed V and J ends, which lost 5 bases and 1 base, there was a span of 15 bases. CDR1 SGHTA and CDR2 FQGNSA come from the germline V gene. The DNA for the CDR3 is TGTGCCAGCAGCGTGCGGGCAGGCCAATCCTACGAGCAGTACTTC. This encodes CASSVRAGQSYEQYF.

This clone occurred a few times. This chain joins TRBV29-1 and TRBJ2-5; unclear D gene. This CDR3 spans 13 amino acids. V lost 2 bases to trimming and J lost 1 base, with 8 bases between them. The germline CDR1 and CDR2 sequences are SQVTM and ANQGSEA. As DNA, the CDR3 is TGCAGCGTTGAACGGGCAGTCCAAGAGACCCAGTACTTC. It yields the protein CSVERAVQETQYF.

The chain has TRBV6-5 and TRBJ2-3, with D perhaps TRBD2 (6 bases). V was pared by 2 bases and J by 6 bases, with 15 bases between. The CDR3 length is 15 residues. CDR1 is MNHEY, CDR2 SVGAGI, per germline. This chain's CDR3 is CASSYEVAAVDTQYF. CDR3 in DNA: TGTGCCAGCAGTTACGAGGTAGCGGCCGTGGATACGCAGTATTTT.

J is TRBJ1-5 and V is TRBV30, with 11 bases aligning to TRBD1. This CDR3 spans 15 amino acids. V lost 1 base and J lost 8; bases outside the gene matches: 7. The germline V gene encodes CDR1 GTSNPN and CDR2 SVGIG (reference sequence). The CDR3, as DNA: TGTGCCTGGAGTGCCGGGACAGGGGGAAAGGAGCCCCAGCATTTT. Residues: CAWSAGTGGKEPQHF.

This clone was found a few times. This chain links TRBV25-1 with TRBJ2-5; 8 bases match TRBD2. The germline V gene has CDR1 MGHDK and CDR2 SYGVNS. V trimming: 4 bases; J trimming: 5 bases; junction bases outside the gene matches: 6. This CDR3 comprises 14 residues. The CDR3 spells CASSARGGSETQYF. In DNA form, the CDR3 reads TGTGCCAGCAGTGCCCGGGGGGGTTCGGAGACCCAGTACTTC.

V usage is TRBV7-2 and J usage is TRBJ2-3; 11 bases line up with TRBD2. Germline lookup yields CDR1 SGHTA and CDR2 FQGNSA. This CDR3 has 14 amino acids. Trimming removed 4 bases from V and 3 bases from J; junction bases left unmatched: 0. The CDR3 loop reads CASSSSGGTDTQYF. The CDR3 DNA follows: TGTGCCAGCAGCTCTAGCGGGGGGACAGATACGCAGTATTTT.